The sequence of this TCR beta chain was determined in a study of T cells in Graves' hyperthyroidism and ophthalmopathy. Uncontrolled infection, other autoimmune disease, pregnancy or lactation excluded patients. Overall study results and limits: Ophthalmopathy got predicted by the model a median approximately 6 months before its onset.

In the case of this clonotype: Its antigen is currently unknown.

Amplified TCR beta CDR3 regions came from RNA transcripts. Researchers ran a first-round RT-PCR on the TCR CDR3 using the HTBI primer set. TCRdb redid the calling of the multiplex PCR reads with MiXCR, one entry per CDR3 protein. This table has 600,000 to 700,000 distinct CDR3 sequences, roughly 14% appearing once. CDR3 length equals 14 residues. The V gene's germline CDR1 is SGHDT and CDR2 YYEEEE. The V gene lost 5 bases and the J gene lost 4 bases, with 13 bases spanning the gap. Sequenced input: blood. The genes are TRBV5-6 and TRBJ1-5; D uncertain. The receptor's source is a woman aged 35 to 49 with Graves' ophthalmopathy. This CDR3 is CASSSLAGNQPQHF. The DNA for the CDR3 is TGTGCCAGCAGTTCATTGGCCGGAAATCAGCCCCAGCATTTT.